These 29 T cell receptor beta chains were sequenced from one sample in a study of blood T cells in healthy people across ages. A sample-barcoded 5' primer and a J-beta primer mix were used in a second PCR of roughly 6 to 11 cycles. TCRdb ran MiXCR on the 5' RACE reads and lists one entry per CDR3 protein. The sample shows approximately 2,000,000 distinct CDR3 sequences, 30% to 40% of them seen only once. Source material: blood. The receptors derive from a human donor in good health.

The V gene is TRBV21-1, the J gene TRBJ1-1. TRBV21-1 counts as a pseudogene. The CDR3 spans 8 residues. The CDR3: CASSRTFF. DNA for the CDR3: TGTGCCAGCAGCCGGACTTTCTTT.

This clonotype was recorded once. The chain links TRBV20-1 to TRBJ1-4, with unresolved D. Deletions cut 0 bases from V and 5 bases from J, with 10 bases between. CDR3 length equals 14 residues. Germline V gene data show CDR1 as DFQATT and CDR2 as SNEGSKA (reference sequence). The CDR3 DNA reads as TGCAGTGCTAGAGATGCCACAGTGAATGAAAAACTGTTTTTT. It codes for CSARDATVNEKLFF.

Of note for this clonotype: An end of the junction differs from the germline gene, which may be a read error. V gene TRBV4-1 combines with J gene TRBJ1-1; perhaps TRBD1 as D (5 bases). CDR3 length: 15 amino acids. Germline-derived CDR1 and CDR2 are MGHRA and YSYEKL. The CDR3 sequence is CASGQGVQSFTEAFF. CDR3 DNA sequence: TGCGCCAGCGGCCAAGGGGTACAGTCCTTTACTGAAGCTTTCTTT.

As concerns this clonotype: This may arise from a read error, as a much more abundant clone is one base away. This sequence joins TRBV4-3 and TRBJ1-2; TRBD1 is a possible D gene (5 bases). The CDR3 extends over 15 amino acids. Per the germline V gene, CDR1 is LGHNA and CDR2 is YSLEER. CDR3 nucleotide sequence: TGCCCCAGCAGCCGCATTGTCGGGGGTGCCTATGGCTACACCTTC. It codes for CPSSRIVGGAYGYTF.

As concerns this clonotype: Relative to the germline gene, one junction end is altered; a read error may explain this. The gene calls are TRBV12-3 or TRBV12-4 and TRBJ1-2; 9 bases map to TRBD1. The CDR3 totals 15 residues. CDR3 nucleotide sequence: TGTGCCAGCAGTTTCTGGGACAGGGAAGGGGACGGCTGCACCTTC. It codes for CASSFWDREGDGCTF.

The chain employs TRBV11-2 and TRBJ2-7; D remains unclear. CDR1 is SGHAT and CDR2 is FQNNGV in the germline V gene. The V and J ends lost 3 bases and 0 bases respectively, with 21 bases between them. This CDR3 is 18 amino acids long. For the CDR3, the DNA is TGTGCCAGCAGCTTCGTCCTCGGACCCTCGGTAGGCTCCTACGAGCAGTACTTC. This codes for CASSFVLGPSVGSYEQYF.

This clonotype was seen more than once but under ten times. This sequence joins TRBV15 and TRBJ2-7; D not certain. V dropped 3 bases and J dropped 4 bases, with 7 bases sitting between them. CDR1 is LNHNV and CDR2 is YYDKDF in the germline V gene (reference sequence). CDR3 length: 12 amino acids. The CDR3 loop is CATSRGRYEQYF. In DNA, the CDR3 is TGTGCCACCAGCAGGGGAAGATACGAGCAGTACTTC.

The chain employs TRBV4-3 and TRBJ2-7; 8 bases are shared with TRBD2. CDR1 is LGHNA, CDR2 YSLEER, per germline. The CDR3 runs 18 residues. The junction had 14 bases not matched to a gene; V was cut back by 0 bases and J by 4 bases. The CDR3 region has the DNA TGCGCCAGCAGCCAAGATCTCTTCATTGGGACTAGTATTTACGAGCAGTACTTC. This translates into CASSQDLFIGTSIYEQYF.

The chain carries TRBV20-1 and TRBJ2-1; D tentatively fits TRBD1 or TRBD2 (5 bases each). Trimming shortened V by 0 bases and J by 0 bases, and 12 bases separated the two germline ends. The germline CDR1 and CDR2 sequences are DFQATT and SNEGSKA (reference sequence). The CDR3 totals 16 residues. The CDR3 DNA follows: TGCAGTGCTAGAGATTCGAGAGGGACCTCCTACAATGAGCAGTTCTTC. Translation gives CSARDSRGTSYNEQFF.

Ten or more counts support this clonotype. The chain's CDR3 is CSALENEQFF. The CDR3 region has the DNA TGCAGCGCCCTGGAGAATGAGCAGTTCTTC. V gene TRBV29-1 combines with J gene TRBJ2-1; the D is unclear. The CDR3 totals 10 residues. V was trimmed by 7 bases and J by 7 bases, leaving 8 bases between them. The germline V gene has CDR1 SQVTM and CDR2 ANQGSEA.

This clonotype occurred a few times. In DNA, the CDR3 is TGTGCCAGCAGTTTAATGGCAGGGGTGGCCGACGAGCAGTACTTC. Translating it yields CASSLMAGVADEQYF. V usage is TRBV27 and J usage is TRBJ2-7; a weak D match, TRBD1 (6 bases). V was clipped by 2 bases and J by 5 bases, with 16 bases between them. CDR3 size: 15 residues. The germline V gene encodes CDR1 MNHEY and CDR2 SMNVEV (reference sequence).

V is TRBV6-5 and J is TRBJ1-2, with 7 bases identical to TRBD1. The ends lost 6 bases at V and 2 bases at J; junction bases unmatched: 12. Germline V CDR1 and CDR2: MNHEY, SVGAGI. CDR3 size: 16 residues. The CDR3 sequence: CASSQTGRSWNYGYTF. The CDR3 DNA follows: TGTGCCAGCAGCCAGACAGGGCGCTCTTGGAACTATGGCTACACCTTC.

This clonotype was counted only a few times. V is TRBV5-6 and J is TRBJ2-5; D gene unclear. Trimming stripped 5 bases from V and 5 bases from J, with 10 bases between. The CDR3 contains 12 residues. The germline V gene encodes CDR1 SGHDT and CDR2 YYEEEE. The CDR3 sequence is CASSWLGETQYF. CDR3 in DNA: TGTGCCAGCAGTTGGCTGGGGGAGACCCAGTACTTC.

CDR3 coding DNA: TGTGCCAGCAGTCACGCAAGGGGGGTTAGGTACAATGAGCAGTTCTTC. Protein: CASSHARGVRYNEQFF. This rearrangement joins TRBV27 to TRBJ2-1; tentatively, D is TRBD1 or TRBD2 (6 bases each). There are 16 residues in the CDR3. From germline, CDR1 is MNHEY and CDR2 SMNVEV (reference sequence). With 5 bases removed from V and 4 bases from J, the gap between germline ends came to 18 bases.

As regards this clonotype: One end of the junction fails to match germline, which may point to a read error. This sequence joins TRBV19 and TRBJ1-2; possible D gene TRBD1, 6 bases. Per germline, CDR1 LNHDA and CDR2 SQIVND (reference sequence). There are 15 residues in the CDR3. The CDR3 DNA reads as TGTGCCTGTAGCGGACGGGGGCGGGAGAACTATGGCTACACCTTC. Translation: CACSGRGRENYGYTF.

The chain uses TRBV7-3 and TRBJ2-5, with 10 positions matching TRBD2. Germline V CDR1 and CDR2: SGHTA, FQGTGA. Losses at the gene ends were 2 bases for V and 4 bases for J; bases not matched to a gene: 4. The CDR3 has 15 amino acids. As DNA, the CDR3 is TGTGCCAGCAGCTTACGAGCGGGGGGGACAGAGACCCAGTACTTC. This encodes CASSLRAGGTETQYF.

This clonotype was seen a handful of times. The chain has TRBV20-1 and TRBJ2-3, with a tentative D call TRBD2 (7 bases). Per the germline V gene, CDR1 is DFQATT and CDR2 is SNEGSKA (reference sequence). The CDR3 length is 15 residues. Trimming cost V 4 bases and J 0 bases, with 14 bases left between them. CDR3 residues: CSAKGGAGSTDTQYF. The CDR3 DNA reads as TGCAGTGCTAAAGGGGGAGCGGGGAGCACAGATACGCAGTATTTT.

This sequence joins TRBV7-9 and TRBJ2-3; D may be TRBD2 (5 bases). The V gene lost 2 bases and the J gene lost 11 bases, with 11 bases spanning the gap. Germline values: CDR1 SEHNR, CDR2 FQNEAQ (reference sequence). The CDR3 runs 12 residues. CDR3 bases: TGTGCCAGCAGCTTACCTCAGGCGGGGCAGTATTTT. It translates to CASSLPQAGQYF. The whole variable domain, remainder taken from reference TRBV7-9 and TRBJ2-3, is DTGVSQNPRHKITKRGQNVTFRCDPISEHNRLYWYRQTLGQGPEFLTYFQNEAQLEKSRLLSDRFSAERPKGSFSTLEIQRTEQGDSAMYLCASSLPQAGQYFGPGTRLTVL.

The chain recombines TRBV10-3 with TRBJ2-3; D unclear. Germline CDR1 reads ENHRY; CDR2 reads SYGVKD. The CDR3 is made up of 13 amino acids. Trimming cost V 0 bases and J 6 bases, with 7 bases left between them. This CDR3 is CAISESNKDTQYF. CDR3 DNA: TGTGCCATCAGTGAGTCTAATAAGGATACGCAGTATTTT.

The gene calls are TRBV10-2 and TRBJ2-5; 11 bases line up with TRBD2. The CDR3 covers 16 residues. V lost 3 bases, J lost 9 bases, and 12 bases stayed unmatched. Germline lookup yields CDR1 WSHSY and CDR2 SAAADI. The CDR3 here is CASSEELAGGPRSQYF. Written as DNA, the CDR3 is TGCGCCAGCAGTGAAGAGCTAGCGGGGGGTCCAAGATCCCAGTACTTC.

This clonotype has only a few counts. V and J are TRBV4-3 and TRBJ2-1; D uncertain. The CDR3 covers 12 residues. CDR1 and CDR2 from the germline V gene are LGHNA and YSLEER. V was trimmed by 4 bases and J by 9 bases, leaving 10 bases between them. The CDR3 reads CASSPRIGEQFF. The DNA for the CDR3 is TGCGCCAGCAGCCCAAGGATCGGTGAGCAGTTCTTC.

CDR3 residues: CSAQGAMNNQPQHF. CDR3 in DNA: TGCAGTGCACAGGGGGCAATGAACAATCAGCCCCAGCATTTT. The rearrangement uses TRBV20-1 and TRBJ1-5, with TRBD1 matching 9 bases. Unmatched junction bases numbered 6, after V lost 6 bases and J lost 3 bases. The germline CDR1 and CDR2 sequences are DFQATT and SNEGSKA (reference sequence). CDR3 length equals 14 residues.

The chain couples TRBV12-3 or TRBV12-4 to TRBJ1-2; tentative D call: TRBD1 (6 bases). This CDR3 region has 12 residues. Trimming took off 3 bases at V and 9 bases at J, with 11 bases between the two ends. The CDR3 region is CASSFSQGSYTF. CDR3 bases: TGTGCCAGCAGTTTCTCACAGGGTAGCTACACCTTC.

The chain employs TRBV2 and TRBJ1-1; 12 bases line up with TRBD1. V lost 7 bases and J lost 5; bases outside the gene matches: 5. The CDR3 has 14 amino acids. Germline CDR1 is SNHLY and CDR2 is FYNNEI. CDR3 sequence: CASKGTGGGTEAFF. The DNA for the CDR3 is TGTGCCAGCAAGGGGACAGGGGGCGGGACTGAAGCTTTCTTT. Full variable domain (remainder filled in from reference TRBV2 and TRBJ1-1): EPEVTQTPSHQVTQMGQEVILRCVPISNHLYFYWYRQILGQKVEFLVSFYNNEISEKSEIFDDQFSVERPDGSNFTLKIRSTKLEDSAMYFCASKGTGGGTEAFFGQGTRLTVV.

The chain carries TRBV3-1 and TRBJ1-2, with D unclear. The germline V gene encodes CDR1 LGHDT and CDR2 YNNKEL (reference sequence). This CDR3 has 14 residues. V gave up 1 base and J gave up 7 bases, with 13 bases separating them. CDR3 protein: CASSQGSGEGGYTF. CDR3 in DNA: TGTGCCAGCAGCCAAGGGTCGGGAGAGGGTGGCTACACCTTC.

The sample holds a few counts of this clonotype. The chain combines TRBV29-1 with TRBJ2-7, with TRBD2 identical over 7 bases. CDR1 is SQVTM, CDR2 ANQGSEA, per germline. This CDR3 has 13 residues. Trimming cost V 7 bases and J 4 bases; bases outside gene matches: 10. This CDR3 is CSAVIAGCYEQYF. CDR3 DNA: TGCAGCGCGGTTATAGCGGGTTGTTACGAGCAGTACTTC.

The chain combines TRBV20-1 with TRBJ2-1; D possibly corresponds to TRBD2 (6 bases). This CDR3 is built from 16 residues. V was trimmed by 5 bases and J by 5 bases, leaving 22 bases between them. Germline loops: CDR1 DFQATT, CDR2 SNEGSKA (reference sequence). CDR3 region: CSAHPRGLSTHNEQFF. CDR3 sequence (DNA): TGCAGTGCTCACCCCCGGGGACTCTCAACCCACAATGAGCAGTTCTTC.

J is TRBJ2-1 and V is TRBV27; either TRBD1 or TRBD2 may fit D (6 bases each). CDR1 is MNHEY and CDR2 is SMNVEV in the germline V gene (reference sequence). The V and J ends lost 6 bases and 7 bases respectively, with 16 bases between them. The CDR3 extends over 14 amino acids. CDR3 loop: CASSFGGRANEQFF. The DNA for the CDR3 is TGTGCCAGCAGCTTCGGGGGCCGGGCGAATGAGCAGTTCTTC.

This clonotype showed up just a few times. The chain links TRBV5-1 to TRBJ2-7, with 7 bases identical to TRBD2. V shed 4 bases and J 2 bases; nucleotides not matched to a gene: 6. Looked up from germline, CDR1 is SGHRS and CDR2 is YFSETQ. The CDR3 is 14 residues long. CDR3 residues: CASSPSGVTYEQYF. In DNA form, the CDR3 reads TGCGCCAGCAGCCCGAGCGGGGTTACCTACGAGCAGTACTTC.